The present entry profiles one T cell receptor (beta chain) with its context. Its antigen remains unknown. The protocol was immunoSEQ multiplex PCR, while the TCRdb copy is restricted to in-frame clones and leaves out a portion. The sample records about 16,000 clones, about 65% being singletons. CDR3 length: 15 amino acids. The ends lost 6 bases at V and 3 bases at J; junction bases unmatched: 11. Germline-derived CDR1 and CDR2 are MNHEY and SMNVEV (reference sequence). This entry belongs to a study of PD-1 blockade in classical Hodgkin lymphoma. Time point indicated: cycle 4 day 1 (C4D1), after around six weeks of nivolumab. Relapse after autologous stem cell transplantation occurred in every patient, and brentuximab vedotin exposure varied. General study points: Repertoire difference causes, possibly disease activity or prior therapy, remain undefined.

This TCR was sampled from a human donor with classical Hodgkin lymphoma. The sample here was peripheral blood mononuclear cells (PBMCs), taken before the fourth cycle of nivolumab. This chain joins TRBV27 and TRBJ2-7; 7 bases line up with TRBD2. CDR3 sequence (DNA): TGTGCCAGCAGCTCCGAAGCGGGATTCGTCTACGAGCAGTACTTC. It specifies CASSSEAGFVYEQYF.